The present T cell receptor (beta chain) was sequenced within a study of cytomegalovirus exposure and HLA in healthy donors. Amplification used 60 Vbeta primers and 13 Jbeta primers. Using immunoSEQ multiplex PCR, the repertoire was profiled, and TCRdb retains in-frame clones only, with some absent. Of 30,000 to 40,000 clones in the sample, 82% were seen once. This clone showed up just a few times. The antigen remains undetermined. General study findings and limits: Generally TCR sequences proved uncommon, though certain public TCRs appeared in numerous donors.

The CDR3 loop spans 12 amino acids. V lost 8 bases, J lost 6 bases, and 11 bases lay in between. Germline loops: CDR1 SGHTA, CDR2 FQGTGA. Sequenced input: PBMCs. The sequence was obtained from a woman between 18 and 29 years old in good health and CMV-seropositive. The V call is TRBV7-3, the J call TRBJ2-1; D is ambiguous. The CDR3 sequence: CASSEVGNEQFF. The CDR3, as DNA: TGTGCCAGCTCAGAGGTGGGCAATGAGCAGTTCTTC. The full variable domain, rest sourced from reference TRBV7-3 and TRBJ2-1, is GAGVSQTPSNKVTEKGKYVELRCDPISGHTALYWYRQSLGQGPEFLIYFQGTGAADDSGLPNDRFFAVRPEGSVSTLKIQRTERGDSAVYLCASSEVGNEQFFGPGTRLTVL.